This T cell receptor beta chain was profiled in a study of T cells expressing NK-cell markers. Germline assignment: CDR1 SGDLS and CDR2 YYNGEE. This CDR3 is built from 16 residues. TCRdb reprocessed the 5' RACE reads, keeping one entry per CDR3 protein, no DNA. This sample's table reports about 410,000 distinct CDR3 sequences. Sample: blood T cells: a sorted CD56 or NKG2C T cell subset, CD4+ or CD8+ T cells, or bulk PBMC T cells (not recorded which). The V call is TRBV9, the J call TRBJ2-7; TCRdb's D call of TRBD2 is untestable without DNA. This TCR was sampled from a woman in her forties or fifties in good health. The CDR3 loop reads CASSVGGLAGPGEQYF.